This T cell receptor (beta chain) came from a study of CD8+ T cells in alopecia areata. Looking at the study overall: Those patients who were treated received oral tofacitinib, which was given at 5 to 10 mg twice daily for moderate-to-severe alopecia areata. Regarding the study as a whole: Tofacitinib significantly lowered scalp clonality and expanded CD8+ clones among the top 100. Normal scalp showed lower clonality than lesional scalp, especially alopecia totalis/universalis.

Following extraction, RNA underwent reverse transcription to cDNA, which served as the sequencing template. Clones were sequenced by immunoSEQ multiplex PCR, and TCRdb holds only the in-frame ones, with some missing. The table shows some 100,000 clones, with almost 60% occurring only once. Germline V CDR1 and CDR2: DFQATT, SNEGSKA (reference sequence). This CDR3 comprises 11 residues. The ends were cut back, 6 bases at V and 4 bases at J, with 9 bases in the middle. Treatment of the sample: oral pan-JAK inhibitor, 5-10 mg twice daily. A word on this clone: The antigen is unknown.

The source is a human donor with alopecia areata. The rearrangement links TRBV20-1 to TRBJ2-5; D might be TRBD2 (5 bases). The specimen comprised CD8+ T cells sorted from blood, sampled at approximately week 60, from a patient treated with tofacitinib. The CDR3 loop reads CSAFRGETQYF. The CDR3 nucleotides are TGCAGTGCGTTCCGGGGAGAGACCCAGTACTTC.